This entry features one T cell receptor beta chain sequence. The antigen remains undetermined. The study made its TRB cDNA libraries by 5' RACE, adding UMI labels. No DNA is given; TCRdb re-called the 5' RACE reads and lists each CDR3 protein once. This listing includes about 62,000 distinct CDR3 sequences. The CDR3 is 16 residues long. CDR1 is MGHDK and CDR2 is SYGVNS in the germline V gene. This record belongs to a study of CXCR3-negative and CXCR3-positive naive CD8 T cells. Study-level findings and limits: TRBV-TRBJ usage was alike in naive CXCR3-negative and CXCR3-positive cells but differed in memory cells.

Every CD8+ T cell subset underwent triplicate sorting at around 280,000 cells apiece. This TCR derives from a human donor in good health. Some clones in this sample may be carry-over from other donors' samples. Sequenced: naive CXCR3- CD8+ T cells from blood. Noted subset: CD45RO-CCR7+CD27+CD95- naive CD8+ T cells lacking CXCR3 (TNR3-). The chain has TRBV25-1 and TRBJ1-1; as DNA is missing, the TRBD1 call by TCRdb cannot be tested. CDR3 amino acids: CASSVSPGQGAPEAFF.